One and the same sample provided the 32 T cell receptor beta chains below, sequenced in a study of human T cells and chemical hapten exposure (dated by TCRdb to the early 2020s). The method behind the library was 5' RACE. TCRdb lists the instrument as Illumina MiSeq. TCRdb reprocessed the public reads (quality trimming at Q25 with fastp, clone calling with MiXCR) and kept in-frame beta chains. Duplicate CDR3 protein sequences are folded into a single record with the most common DNA and genes. The sample records 65,000 to 90,000 distinct CDR3 sequences, 15% of which are singletons. Of the sample, nearly 7% falls within the top ten clones. Total RNA was extracted from unfractionated whole blood collected in Tempus Blood RNA tubes. These receptors all stem from a female donor in good health.

The sample holds many counts of this clonotype. V usage is TRBV12-3 or TRBV12-4 and J usage is TRBJ2-5, with 8 bases identical to TRBD2. The CDR3 covers 14 residues. After removal of 1 base from V and 5 bases from J, the junction contained 3 bases not matched to a gene. The CDR3 DNA reads as TGTGCCAGCAGTTTAGAAGCGGGAGTTGAGACCCAGTACTTC. Its translation is CASSLEAGVETQYF.

This chain uses TRBV6-5 with TRBJ1-1; D gene unclear. The V gene's germline CDR1 is MNHEY and CDR2 SVGAGI. V was clipped by 2 bases and J by 11 bases, with 15 bases between them. The CDR3 is 13 residues long. The CDR3 reads CASSYGSQGRAFF. CDR3 DNA: TGTGCCAGCAGTTACGGCTCCCAAGGTCGGGCTTTCTTT.

V usage is TRBV19 and J usage is TRBJ2-1; TRBD2 aligns across 8 bases. V dropped 7 bases and J dropped 3; count of bases not matched to a gene: 11. The CDR3 contains 16 residues. The germline V gene encodes CDR1 LNHDA and CDR2 SQIVND (reference sequence). CDR3 amino acids: CASTGGGFWSYNEQFF. The CDR3 DNA reads TGTGCCAGTACCGGGGGGGGGTTCTGGAGCTACAATGAGCAGTTCTTC.

This clonotype has a handful of counts. The chain combines TRBV4-1 with TRBJ2-7, with 11 nucleotides matching TRBD2. Germline V gives CDR1 MGHRA, CDR2 YSYEKL. Trimming cost V 0 bases and J 5 bases; bases outside gene matches: 6. The length of the CDR3 is 16 residues. CDR3 loop: CASSQEWLAGGNEQYF. The CDR3 DNA is TGCGCCAGCAGCCAAGAATGGCTAGCGGGAGGAAACGAGCAGTACTTC.

The V call is TRBV7-8, the J call TRBJ2-7; perhaps TRBD2 as D (6 bases). The CDR3 is made up of 14 amino acids. The V gene lost 4 bases and the J gene lost 6 bases, with 16 bases spanning the gap. Germline lookup yields CDR1 SGHVS and CDR2 FQNEAQ. The CDR3 loop reads CASSSRTGGFEQYF. In nucleotides, the CDR3 is TGTGCCAGCAGCTCCCGGACTGGAGGGTTCGAGCAGTACTTC.

V and J are TRBV5-4 and TRBJ2-7; 11 nucleotides agree with TRBD1. The trim removed 5 bases at V and 2 bases at J, leaving 6 bases unmatched. The CDR3 runs to 15 residues. Germline V lookup: CDR1 SGHNT, CDR2 YYREEE (reference sequence). Here the CDR3 reads CASRQGQGATYEQYF. CDR3 bases: TGTGCCAGCAGACAAGGACAGGGGGCCACCTACGAGCAGTACTTC. Based on the CDR3 plus reference TRBV5-4 and TRBJ2-7, the full variable domain is ETGVTQSPTHLIKTRGQQVTLRCSSQSGHNTVSWYQQALGQGPQFIFQYYREEENGRGNFPPRFSGLQFPNYSSELNVNALELDDSALYLCASRQGQGATYEQYFGPGTRLTVT.

The chain combines TRBV6-2 or TRBV6-3 with TRBJ1-4, with D possibly being TRBD1 (5 bases). The CDR3 sequence is 15 residues long. The germline V and J ends were trimmed by 4 bases and 3 bases, with 12 bases remaining between them. Germline V gene data show CDR1 as MNHEY and CDR2 as SVGEGT. The CDR3 coding sequence is TGTGCCAGCAGTTCCGGACAACAGTCTAATGAAAAACTGTTTTTT. As protein: CASSSGQQSNEKLFF.

The chain employs TRBV7-2 and TRBJ2-1; 11 nucleotides agree with TRBD2. The V and J ends lost 5 bases and 4 bases, in that order; junction bases with no gene match: 7. The CDR3 extends over 16 amino acids. The germline CDR1 and CDR2 sequences are SGHTA and FQGNSA. The CDR3 DNA follows: TGTGCCAGCAGCCAAACGCTAGCGGGGGGTTACAATGAGCAGTTCTTC. As protein: CASSQTLAGGYNEQFF.

This clonotype was observed a few times. This CDR3 is CASSHAGSGANVLTF. The DNA of the CDR3 is TGTGCCAGCAGCCATGCAGGGTCTGGGGCCAACGTCCTGACTTTC. V gene TRBV11-2 combines with J gene TRBJ2-6; weak D call: TRBD1 (5 bases). Trimming removed 5 bases from V and 1 base from J, with 9 bases in between. The CDR3 sequence is 15 residues long. Germline V gene data show CDR1 as SGHAT and CDR2 as FQNNGV.

The chain employs TRBV7-2 and TRBJ1-1, with D possibly TRBD1 on 6 matching bases. Trimming shortened V by 2 bases and J by 5 bases, and 15 bases separated the two germline ends. Looked up from germline, CDR1 is SGHTA and CDR2 is FQGNSA. The CDR3 is 15 amino acids. In nucleotides, the CDR3 is TGTGCCAGCAGCTTATCCACAGGGTCCCTGACTGAAGCTTTCTTT. This gives the protein CASSLSTGSLTEAFF.

This chain uses TRBV12-3 or TRBV12-4 with TRBJ2-1; D perhaps matches TRBD2 (6 bases). The CDR3 is 14 amino acids. V was shortened by 0 bases and J by 4 bases, with 7 bases between the two germline ends. CDR3 nucleotides: TGTGCCAGCAGTTTAGCTGGGACTTACAATGAGCAGTTCTTC. It specifies CASSLAGTYNEQFF.

This clonotype has a handful of counts. The chain has TRBV7-8 and TRBJ1-1; D is perhaps TRBD1 (5 bases). Trimming took off 2 bases at V and 1 base at J, with 17 bases between the two ends. CDR1 is SGHVS and CDR2 is FQNEAQ in the germline V gene. The CDR3 consists of 17 residues. The CDR3 protein is CASSLSEGRVRNTEAFF. As DNA, the CDR3 is TGTGCCAGCAGCTTATCTGAGGGGCGAGTTCGGAACACTGAAGCTTTCTTT.

This clonotype occurred many times. J is TRBJ2-7 and V is TRBV7-9; no clear D. The CDR3 has 12 amino acids. The ends were cut back, 5 bases at V and 0 bases at J, with 5 bases in the middle. The germline gives CDR1 SEHNR, CDR2 FQNEAQ (reference sequence). CDR3 region: CASSASSYEQYF. The DNA for the CDR3 is TGTGCCAGCAGCGCCAGCTCCTACGAGCAGTACTTC.

CDR3 DNA: TGCGCCAGCAGCCAAGATAGGATAGATACGCAGTATTTT. It specifies CASSQDRIDTQYF. The chain joins TRBV4-1 to TRBJ2-3; D unclear. The CDR3 totals 13 residues. Germline CDR1 is MGHRA and CDR2 is YSYEKL. The germline V and J ends were trimmed by 0 bases and 5 bases, with 6 bases remaining between them.

This rearrangement joins TRBV27 to TRBJ2-3, with 8 bases lining up with TRBD2. Trimming removed 5 bases from V and 5 bases from J; junction bases left unmatched: 6. Germline CDR1 and CDR2: MNHEY and SMNVEV (reference sequence). The CDR3 extends over 14 amino acids. CDR3 region: CASSISGRLDTQYF. The CDR3 nucleotides read TGTGCCAGCAGTATCAGCGGGAGATTAGATACGCAGTATTTT.

The genes are TRBV28 and TRBJ2-7; 9 bases align to TRBD1. The germline V gene has CDR1 MDHEN and CDR2 SYDVKM. This CDR3 is built from 15 residues. Trimming cost V 1 base and J 3 bases; bases outside gene matches: 4. The CDR3 region has the DNA TGTGCCAGCAGTTTATCCTTGACAGGGGGCTACGAGCAGTACTTC. Translating gives CASSLSLTGGYEQYF.

This clonotype turned up a few times. The CDR3 sequence is CASSLSRDRGNSPLHF. The CDR3 nucleotides read TGTGCCAGCAGTTTATCGCGGGACAGGGGTAATTCACCCCTCCACTTT. The chain links TRBV27 to TRBJ1-6; 10 nucleotides align to TRBD1. The germline V gene encodes CDR1 MNHEY and CDR2 SMNVEV (reference sequence). Trimming removed 0 bases from V and 6 bases from J; junction bases left unmatched: 2. This CDR3 has 16 amino acids.

This clonotype was seen only a few times. The V call is TRBV30, the J call TRBJ1-1, with D possibly matching TRBD1 (6 bases). Trimming pared 2 bases from V and 10 bases from J, leaving 23 bases between. Germline V gene lookup returns CDR1 GTSNPN and CDR2 SVGIG (reference sequence). The CDR3 runs 15 residues. CDR3 protein: CAWSTLGGAKGGAFF. The CDR3 region has the DNA TGTGCCTGGAGTACGCTGGGGGGGGCCAAAGGGGGAGCTTTCTTT.

In its sample, this clonotype was seen a few times. The chain combines TRBV15 with TRBJ1-2; D perhaps matches TRBD1 (6 bases). CDR1 LNHNV and CDR2 YYDKDF come from the germline V gene (reference sequence). V lost 0 bases and J lost 7, with 18 bases in between. The CDR3 loop spans 16 amino acids. In nucleotides, the CDR3 is TGTGCCACCAGCAGAGATCGGGGGAGTGGGGGCCGTGGCTACACCTTC. Translating it yields CATSRDRGSGGRGYTF.

This clonotype was picked up a small number of times. The chain combines TRBV5-1 with TRBJ1-3; D not resolved. V lost 4 bases and J lost 1, with 9 bases in between. This CDR3 is 14 amino acids long. Germline CDR1 SGHRS, CDR2 YFSETQ. This CDR3 reads CASSPELSGNTIYF. CDR3 sequence (DNA): TGCGCCAGCAGCCCGGAGCTATCTGGAAACACCATATATTTT. Complete variable domain (other parts from reference TRBV5-1 and TRBJ1-3): KAGVTQTPRYLIKTRGQQVTLSCSPISGHRSVSWYQQTPGQGLQFLFEYFSETQRNKGNFPGRFSGRQFSNSRSEMNVSTLELGDSALYLCASSPELSGNTIYFGEGSWLTVV.

This clonotype was seen just once. The J gene is TRBJ2-1, the V gene TRBV24-1, with TRBD2 matching over 8 bases. This CDR3 spans 15 amino acids. V gave up 7 bases and J gave up 4 bases; unmatched junction bases: 8. Per the germline V gene, CDR1 is KGHDR and CDR2 is SFDVKD. CDR3 DNA sequence: TGTGCCACCAGCCCCGGTGCGGGGGGTTACAATGAGCAGTTCTTC. Translated: CATSPGAGGYNEQFF.

This clonotype was seen repeatedly, ten times or more. This rearrangement joins TRBV2 to TRBJ1-3; weak D call: TRBD1 (6 bases). CDR1 SNHLY and CDR2 FYNNEI come from the germline V gene. The CDR3 runs 15 residues. Trimming took 4 bases from V and 2 from J, leaving 12 bases between them. The CDR3 here is CASSGGRGAGNTIYF. CDR3 nucleotide sequence: TGTGCCAGCAGTGGGGGGAGGGGGGCTGGAAACACCATATATTTT. The whole variable domain, remainder taken from reference TRBV2 and TRBJ1-3, is EPEVTQTPSHQVTQMGQEVILRCVPISNHLYFYWYRQILGQKVEFLVSFYNNEISEKSEIFDDQFSVERPDGSNFTLKIRSTKLEDSAMYFCASSGGRGAGNTIYFGEGSWLTVV.

The chain uses TRBV5-4 and TRBJ2-2; tentatively, D is TRBD2 (6 bases). The ends were cut back, 2 bases at V and 6 bases at J, with 14 bases in the middle. CDR1 SGHNT and CDR2 YYREEE come from the germline V gene (reference sequence). This CDR3 spans 15 amino acids. The CDR3 loop is CASSLPTSSPGELFF. The CDR3 DNA follows: TGTGCCAGCAGCTTACCGACTAGTTCTCCCGGGGAGCTGTTTTTT.

This clonotype was detected a few times. The gene calls are TRBV20-1 and TRBJ2-3, with 7 bases aligning to TRBD2. Trimming took 5 bases from V and 0 from J; bases not matched to a gene: 8. The CDR3 has 15 residues. CDR1 and CDR2 from the germline V gene are DFQATT and SNEGSKA (reference sequence). CDR3 bases: TGCAGTGCTCGTCGGGGGGTTATAAGCACAGATACGCAGTATTTT. This sequence encodes CSARRGVISTDTQYF.

The chain joins TRBV7-9 to TRBJ1-2, with no clear D. The CDR3 has 12 amino acids. Trimming removed 5 bases from V and 3 bases from J, with 7 bases in between. Germline loops: CDR1 SEHNR, CDR2 FQNEAQ (reference sequence). For the CDR3, the DNA is TGTGCCAGCAGCCCTACAGACTATGGCTACACCTTC. Protein product: CASSPTDYGYTF.

The chain joins TRBV5-1 to TRBJ1-2; D ambiguous. The V end was cut by 2 bases, the J end by 8 bases, with 13 bases between. Looked up from germline, CDR1 is SGHRS and CDR2 is YFSETQ. The CDR3 has 13 residues. The CDR3 here is CASSFGRTSGYTF. As DNA, the CDR3 is TGCGCCAGCAGCTTCGGCAGGACGAGCGGCTACACCTTC.

The V and J genes are TRBV6-2 or TRBV6-3 and TRBJ1-5, with 9 bases that match TRBD1. After removal of 2 bases from V and 5 bases from J, the junction contained 10 bases not matched to a gene. Per the germline V gene, CDR1 is MNHEY and CDR2 is SVGEGT. This CDR3 contains 17 residues. CDR3 residues: CASSYDARTGVYQPQHF. CDR3 DNA sequence: TGTGCCAGCAGTTACGATGCGCGGACAGGGGTGTATCAGCCCCAGCATTTT.

This clonotype occurred a few times. This chain uses TRBV29-1 with TRBJ2-1, with TRBD1 matching 9 bases. The CDR3 totals 14 residues. V was pared by 4 bases and J by 7 bases, with 8 bases of the junction left unmatched. In germline, CDR1 is SQVTM, CDR2 ANQGSEA. The CDR3, as DNA: TGCAGCGTTGTACCGGGACAGGGTCGTAATGAGCAGTTCTTC. The encoded protein is CSVVPGQGRNEQFF.

The chain employs TRBV7-9 and TRBJ2-1; D not resolved. CDR3 length: 14 amino acids. CDR1 SEHNR and CDR2 FQNEAQ come from the germline V gene (reference sequence). Trimming shortened V by 5 bases and J by 4 bases, and 12 bases separated the two germline ends. In DNA, the CDR3 is TGTGCCAGCAGCCCTACATTGAGTTACAATGAGCAGTTCTTC. Translating gives CASSPTLSYNEQFF.

This clonotype was seen a handful of times. V is TRBV10-3 and J is TRBJ2-5; 11 positions agree with TRBD1. The CDR3 is made up of 15 amino acids. CDR1 and CDR2 (germline): ENHRY, SYGVKD. V dropped 6 bases and J dropped 0; count of bases not matched to a gene: 3. The chain's CDR3 is CAIRGDRGYQETQYF. Written as DNA, the CDR3 is TGTGCCATCAGGGGGGACAGGGGGTACCAAGAGACCCAGTACTTC.

V is TRBV2 and J is TRBJ1-1; tentatively, D is TRBD1 (5 bases). V was pared by 0 bases and J by 5 bases, with 7 bases between. The CDR3 length is 13 residues. Germline V gene lookup returns CDR1 SNHLY and CDR2 FYNNEI. CDR3 in amino acids: CASSEAKGTEAFF. DNA for the CDR3: TGTGCCAGCAGTGAAGCTAAGGGGACTGAAGCTTTCTTT.

This rearrangement joins TRBV4-2 to TRBJ2-6; D is unclear. With 0 bases removed from V and 1 base from J, the gap between germline ends came to 1 base. CDR1 is LGHNA and CDR2 is YNFKEQ in the germline V gene. The CDR3 has 14 amino acids. The CDR3 loop is CASSQESGANVLTF. CDR3 coding DNA: TGTGCCAGCAGCCAAGAGTCTGGGGCCAACGTCCTGACTTTC.